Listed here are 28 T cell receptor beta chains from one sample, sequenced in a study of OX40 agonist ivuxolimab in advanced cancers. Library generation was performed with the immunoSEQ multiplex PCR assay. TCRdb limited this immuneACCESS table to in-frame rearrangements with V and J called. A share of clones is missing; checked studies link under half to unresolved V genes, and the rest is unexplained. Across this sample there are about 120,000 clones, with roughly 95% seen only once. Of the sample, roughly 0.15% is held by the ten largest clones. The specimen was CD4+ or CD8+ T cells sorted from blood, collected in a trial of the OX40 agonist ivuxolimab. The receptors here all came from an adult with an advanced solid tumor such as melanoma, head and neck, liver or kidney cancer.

The CDR3: CASSPPGTSGSLGEQYF. The CDR3 DNA follows: TGTGCCAGTAGTCCCCCGGGGACTAGCGGGAGTCTGGGGGAGCAGTACTTC. V and J are TRBV19 and TRBJ2-7, with 14 bases fitting TRBD2. Germline assignment: CDR1 LNHDA and CDR2 SQIVND (reference sequence). The J segment lost 7 bases and the V segment lost 5 bases, leaving 13 bases of the junction unmatched. The CDR3 extends over 17 amino acids.

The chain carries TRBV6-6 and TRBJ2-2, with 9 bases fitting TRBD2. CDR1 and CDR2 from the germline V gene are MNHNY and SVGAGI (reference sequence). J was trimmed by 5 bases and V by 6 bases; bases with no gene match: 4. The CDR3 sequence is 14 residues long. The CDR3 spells CASRLAGFTGELFF. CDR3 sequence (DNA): TGTGCCAGCAGGCTAGCGGGATTTACCGGGGAGCTGTTTTTT.

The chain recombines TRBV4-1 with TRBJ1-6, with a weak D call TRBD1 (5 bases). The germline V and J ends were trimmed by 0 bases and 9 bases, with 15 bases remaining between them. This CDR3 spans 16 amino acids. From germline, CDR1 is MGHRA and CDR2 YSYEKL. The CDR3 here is CASSQDRGGRGSPLHF. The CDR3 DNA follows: TGCGCCAGCAGCCAAGATAGGGGAGGAAGAGGTTCACCCCTCCACTTT.

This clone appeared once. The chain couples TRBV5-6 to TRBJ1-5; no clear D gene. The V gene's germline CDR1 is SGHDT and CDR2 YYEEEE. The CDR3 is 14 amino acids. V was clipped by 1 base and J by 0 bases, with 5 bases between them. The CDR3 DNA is TGTGCCAGCAGCTTGTTGGGTAGCAATCAGCCCCAGCATTTT. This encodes CASSLLGSNQPQHF.

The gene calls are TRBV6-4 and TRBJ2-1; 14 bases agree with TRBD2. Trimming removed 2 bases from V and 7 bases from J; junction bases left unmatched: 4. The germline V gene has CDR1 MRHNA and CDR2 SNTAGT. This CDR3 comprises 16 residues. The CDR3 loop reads CASSDLTSGRGNEQFF. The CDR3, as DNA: TGTGCCAGCAGTGACCTGACTAGCGGGAGGGGTAATGAGCAGTTCTTC.

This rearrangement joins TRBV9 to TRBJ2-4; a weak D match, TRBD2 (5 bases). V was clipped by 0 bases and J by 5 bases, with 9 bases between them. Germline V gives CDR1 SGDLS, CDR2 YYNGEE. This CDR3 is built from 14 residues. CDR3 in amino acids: CASSVGSGENIQYF. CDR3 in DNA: TGTGCCAGCAGCGTAGGGTCCGGGGAAAACATTCAGTACTTC.

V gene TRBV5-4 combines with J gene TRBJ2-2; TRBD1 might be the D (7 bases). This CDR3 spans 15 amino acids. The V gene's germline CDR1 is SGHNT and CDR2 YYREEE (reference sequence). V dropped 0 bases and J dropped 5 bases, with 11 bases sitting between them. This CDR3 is CASSLAPGGTGELFF. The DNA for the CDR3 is TGTGCCAGCAGCTTGGCCCCAGGGGGGACCGGGGAGCTGTTTTTT.

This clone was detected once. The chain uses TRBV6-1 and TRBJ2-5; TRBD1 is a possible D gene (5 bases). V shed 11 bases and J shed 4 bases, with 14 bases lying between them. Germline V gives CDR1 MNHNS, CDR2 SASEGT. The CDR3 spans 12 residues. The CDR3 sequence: CAVRQGAETQYF. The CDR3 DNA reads TGTGCCGTACGGCAAGGGGCAGAGACCCAGTACTTC.

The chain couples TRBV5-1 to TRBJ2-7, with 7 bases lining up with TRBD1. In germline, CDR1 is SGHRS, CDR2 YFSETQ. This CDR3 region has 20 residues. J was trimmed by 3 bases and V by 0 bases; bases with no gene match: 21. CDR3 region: CASSLDRRTGTALTFYEQYF. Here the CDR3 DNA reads TGCGCCAGCAGCTTGGACCGACGAACCGGGACAGCCCTTACCTTCTACGAGCAGTACTTC.

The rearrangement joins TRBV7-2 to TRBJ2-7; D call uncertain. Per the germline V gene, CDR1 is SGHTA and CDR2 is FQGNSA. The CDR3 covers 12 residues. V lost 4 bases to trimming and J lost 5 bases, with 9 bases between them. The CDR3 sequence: CASSSRYNEQYF. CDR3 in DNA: TGTGCCAGCAGCTCAAGATACAACGAGCAGTACTTC.

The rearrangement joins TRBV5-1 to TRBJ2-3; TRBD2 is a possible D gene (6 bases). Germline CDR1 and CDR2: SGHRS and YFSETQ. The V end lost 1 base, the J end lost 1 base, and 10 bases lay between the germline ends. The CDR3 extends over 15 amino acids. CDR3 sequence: CASSLSGGGTDTQYF. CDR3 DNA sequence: TGCGCCAGCAGCTTGTCCGGGGGAGGCACAGATACGCAGTATTTT. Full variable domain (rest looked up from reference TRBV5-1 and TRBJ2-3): KAGVTQTPRYLIKTRGQQVTLSCSPISGHRSVSWYQQTPGQGLQFLFEYFSETQRNKGNFPGRFSGRQFSNSRSEMNVSTLELGDSALYLCASSLSGGGTDTQYFGPGTRLTVL.

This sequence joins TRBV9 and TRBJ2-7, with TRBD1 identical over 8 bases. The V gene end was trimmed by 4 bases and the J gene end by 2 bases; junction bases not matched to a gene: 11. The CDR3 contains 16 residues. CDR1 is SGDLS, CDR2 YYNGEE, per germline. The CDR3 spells CASSPKKDRDPYEQYF. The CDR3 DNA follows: TGTGCCAGCAGCCCTAAGAAGGACAGGGACCCCTACGAGCAGTACTTC.

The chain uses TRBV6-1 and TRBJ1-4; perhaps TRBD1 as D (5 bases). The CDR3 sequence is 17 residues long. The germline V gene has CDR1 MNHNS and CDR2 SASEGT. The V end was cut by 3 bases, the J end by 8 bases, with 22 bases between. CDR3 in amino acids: CASSDRGHTNFGEKLFF. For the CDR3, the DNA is TGTGCCAGCAGTGATAGAGGACATACCAACTTTGGGGAAAAACTGTTTTTT.

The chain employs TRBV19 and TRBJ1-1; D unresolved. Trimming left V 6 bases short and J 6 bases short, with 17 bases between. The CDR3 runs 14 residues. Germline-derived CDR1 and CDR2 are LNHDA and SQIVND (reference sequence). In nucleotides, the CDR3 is TGTGCCAGTAGCCCCGTGGGAGAGAGACCTGAAGCTTTCTTT. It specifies CASSPVGERPEAFF.

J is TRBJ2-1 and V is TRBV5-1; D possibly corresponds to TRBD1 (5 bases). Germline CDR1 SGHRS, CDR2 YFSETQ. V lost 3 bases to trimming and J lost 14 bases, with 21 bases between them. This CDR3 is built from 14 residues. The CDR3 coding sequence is TGCGCCAGCAGCTCCCAGGACACCTTCCCTGGGGAGTTCTTC. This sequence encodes CASSSQDTFPGEFF. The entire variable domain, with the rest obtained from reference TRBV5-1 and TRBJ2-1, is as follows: KAGVTQTPRYLIKTRGQQVTLSCSPISGHRSVSWYQQTPGQGLQFLFEYFSETQRNKGNFPGRFSGRQFSNSRSEMNVSTLELGDSALYLCASSSQDTFPGEFFGPGTRLTVL.

Here the CDR3 DNA reads TGTGCCACCAGCAGAGTGACGACATCCCATAGCAATCAGCCCCAGCATTTT. Translated, it gives CATSRVTTSHSNQPQHF. The chain joins TRBV15 to TRBJ1-5; D ambiguous. CDR1 and CDR2 from the germline V gene are LNHNV and YYDKDF (reference sequence). The CDR3 loop spans 17 amino acids. Trimming took 1 base from V and 0 from J, leaving 13 bases between them.

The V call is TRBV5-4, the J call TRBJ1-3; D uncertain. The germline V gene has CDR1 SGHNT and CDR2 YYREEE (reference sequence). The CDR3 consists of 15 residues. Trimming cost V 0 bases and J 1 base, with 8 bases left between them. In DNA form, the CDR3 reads TGTGCCAGCAGCTTGGACCTCACTTCTGGAAACACCATATATTTT. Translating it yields CASSLDLTSGNTIYF.

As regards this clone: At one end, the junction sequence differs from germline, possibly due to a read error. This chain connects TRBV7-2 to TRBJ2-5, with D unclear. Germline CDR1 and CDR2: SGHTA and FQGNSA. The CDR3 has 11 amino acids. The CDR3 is CASRLSETQYF. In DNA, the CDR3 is TGTGCCAGCCGCTTGTCAGAGACCCAGTACTTC.

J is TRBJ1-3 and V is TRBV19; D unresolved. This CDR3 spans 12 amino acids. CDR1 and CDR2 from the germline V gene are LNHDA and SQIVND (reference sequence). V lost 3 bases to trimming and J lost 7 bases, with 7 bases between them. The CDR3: CASSILGNTIYF. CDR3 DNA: TGTGCCAGTAGTATTCTCGGCAACACCATATATTTT. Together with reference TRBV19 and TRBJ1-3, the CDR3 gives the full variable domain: DGGITQSPKYLFRKEGQNVTLSCEQNLNHDAMYWYRQDPGQGLRLIYYSQIVNDFQKGDIAEGYSVSREKKESFPLTVTSAQKNPTAFYLCASSILGNTIYFGEGSWLTVV.

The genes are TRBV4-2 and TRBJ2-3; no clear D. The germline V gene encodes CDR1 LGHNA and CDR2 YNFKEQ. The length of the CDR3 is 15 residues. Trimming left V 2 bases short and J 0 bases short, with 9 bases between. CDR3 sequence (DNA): TGTGCCAGCAGCCAACGGCCTCTTAGCACAGATACGCAGTATTTT. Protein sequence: CASSQRPLSTDTQYF.

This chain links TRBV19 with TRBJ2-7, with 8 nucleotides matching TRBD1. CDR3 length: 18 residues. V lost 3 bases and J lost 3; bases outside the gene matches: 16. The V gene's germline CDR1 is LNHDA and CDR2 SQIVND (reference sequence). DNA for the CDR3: TGTGCCAGTAGTATCGTTACGGCAGGGGGCGCGGTAGACTACGAGCAGTACTTC. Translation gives CASSIVTAGGAVDYEQYF.

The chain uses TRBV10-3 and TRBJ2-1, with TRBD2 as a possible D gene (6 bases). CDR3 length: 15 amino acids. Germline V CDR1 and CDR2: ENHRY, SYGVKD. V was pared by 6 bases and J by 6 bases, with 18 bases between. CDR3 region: CAISPREPRPNEQFF. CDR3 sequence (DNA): TGTGCCATCAGCCCCCGGGAGCCACGACCCAATGAGCAGTTCTTC.

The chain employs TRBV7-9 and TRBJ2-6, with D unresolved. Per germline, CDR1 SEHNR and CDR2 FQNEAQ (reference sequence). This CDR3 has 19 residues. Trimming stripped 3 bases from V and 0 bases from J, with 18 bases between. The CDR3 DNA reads TGTGCCAGCAGCTTTCTGGTCCGACTCTTGGGCTCTGGGGCCAACGTCCTGACTTTC. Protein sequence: CASSFLVRLLGSGANVLTF.

In DNA, the CDR3 is TGTGCCAGTAGTATAGCGATGACGAACACTGAAGCTTTCTTT. Protein product: CASSIAMTNTEAFF. V is TRBV19 and J is TRBJ1-1; D unresolved. This CDR3 is built from 14 residues. The V end was cut by 1 base, the J end by 1 base, with 7 bases between. The germline gives CDR1 LNHDA, CDR2 SQIVND (reference sequence).

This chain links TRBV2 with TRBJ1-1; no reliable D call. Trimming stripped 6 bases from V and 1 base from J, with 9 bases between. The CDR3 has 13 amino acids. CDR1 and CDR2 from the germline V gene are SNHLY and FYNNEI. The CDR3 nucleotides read TGTGCCAGCAGGAGGGTTTCGAACACTGAAGCTTTCTTT. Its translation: CASRRVSNTEAFF. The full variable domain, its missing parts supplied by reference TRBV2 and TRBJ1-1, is EPEVTQTPSHQVTQMGQEVILRCVPISNHLYFYWYRQILGQKVEFLVSFYNNEISEKSEIFDDQFSVERPDGSNFTLKIRSTKLEDSAMYFCASRRVSNTEAFFGQGTRLTVV.

The DNA for the CDR3 is TGTGCCAGCAGCCGGACAGACGAGCAGTACTTC. Translating it yields CASSRTDEQYF. This sequence joins TRBV7-9 and TRBJ2-7; D is perhaps TRBD1 (6 bases). The CDR3 length is 11 residues. Germline V gene data show CDR1 as SEHNR and CDR2 as FQNEAQ (reference sequence). V gave up 5 bases and J gave up 5 bases, with 7 bases separating them.

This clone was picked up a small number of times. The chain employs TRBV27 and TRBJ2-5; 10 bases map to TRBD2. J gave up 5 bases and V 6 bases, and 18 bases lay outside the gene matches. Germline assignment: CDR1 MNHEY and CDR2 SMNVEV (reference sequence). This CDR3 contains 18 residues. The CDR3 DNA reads TGTGCCAGCAGCCTTACCCCCCTTAGCGGGAGGCCCTTGGAGACCCAGTACTTC. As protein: CASSLTPLSGRPLETQYF.

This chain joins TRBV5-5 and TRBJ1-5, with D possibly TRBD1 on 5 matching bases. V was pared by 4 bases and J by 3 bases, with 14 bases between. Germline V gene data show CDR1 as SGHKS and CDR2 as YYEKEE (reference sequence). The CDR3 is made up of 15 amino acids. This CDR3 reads CASSTRPDINQPQHF. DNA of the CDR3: TGTGCCAGCAGCACACGCCCGGACATCAATCAGCCCCAGCATTTT.